These T cell receptor beta chains were read from a single sample in a study of OX40 agonist ivuxolimab in advanced cancers. Here immunoSEQ multiplex PCR was the method, and the copy in TCRdb shows in-frame clones only, minus some. This table holds 50,000 to 65,000 clones, roughly four fifths found once. Source: CD4+ or CD8+ T cells sorted from blood, taken in a trial of the OX40 agonist ivuxolimab. Receptors were obtained from an adult with an advanced solid tumor such as melanoma, head and neck, liver or kidney cancer. Each CDR3 is given with its conserved first and last residue. The D gene is left open where the match is weak. Clone size appears in some rows only: once, few, many, or a class for an expanded clone.

V	D	size	J	DNA	CDR3
TRBV5-6	.	few	TRBJ1-1	TGTGCCAGCAGCCCCCACCTGGGGGGTATCCCTGAAGCTTTCTTT	CASSPHLGGIPEAFF
TRBV2	.	once	TRBJ1-4	TGTGCCAGCAGTACTTCCGGGAACTTGTTTTTT	CASSTSGNLFF
TRBV7-6	.	.	TRBJ2-2	TGTGCCAGCAGCTTAGACAGCTGGGCCACCGGGGAGCTGTTTTTT	CASSLDSWATGELFF
TRBV25-1	.	.	TRBJ1-2	TGTGCCAGCCAGGGCCAGTATGGCTACACCTTC	CASQGQYGYTF
TRBV5-4	.	.	TRBJ1-1	TGTGCCAGCAGCTTTTCCAGGATTAACACTGAAGCTTTCTTT	CASSFSRINTEAFF
TRBV4-3	.	.	TRBJ2-1	TGCGCCAGCAGCCCACAAGTCCTTATCTCCTACAATGAGCAGTTCTTC	CASSPQVLISYNEQFF
TRBV1	.	.	TRBJ2-2	TGCACCAGCAGCCCGACTAGTCGGGGCACCGGGGAGCTGTTTTTT	CTSSPTSRGTGELFF
TRBV18	TRBD1	.	TRBJ1-1	TGTGCCAGCTCACCATTGGAGGGGGCGGAAACTGAAGCTTTCTTT	CASSPLEGAETEAFF
TRBV19	TRBD1	.	TRBJ1-5	TGTGCCAGTAGTATATCAGGGGGACTCAATCAGCCCCAGCATTTT	CASSISGGLNQPQHF
TRBV7-2	.	.	TRBJ2-7	TGTGCCAGCAGCTTCAACAGGGATCGGAACGAGCAGTACTTC	CASSFNRDRNEQYF
TRBV7-3	TRBD1	.	TRBJ2-7	TGTGCCAGCAGCTTGGGACAGTACATTACCTTCTCCTACGAGCAGTACTTC	CASSLGQYITFSYEQYF
TRBV27	.	.	TRBJ1-2	TGTGCCTCCAAGCCCCAGGGAACTAACTATGGCTACACCTTC	CASKPQGTNYGYTF
TRBV6-6	.	few	TRBJ2-4	TGTGCCAGCAGGCAGGCACCCAAAAACATTCAGTACTTC	CASRQAPKNIQYF
TRBV10-3	.	.	TRBJ1-4	TGTGCCATCAGTGAGACGGACAGACCGAATGAAAAACTGTTTTTT	CAISETDRPNEKLFF
TRBV19	.	.	TRBJ1-5	TGTGCCAGTAGTCAAATCCAACAGGGCCGTCAGCCCCAGCATTTT	CASSQIQQGRQPQHF
TRBV7-2	TRBD1	.	TRBJ1-2	TGTGCCAGCAGCTGGACAGGGATTAACTATGGCTACACCTTC	CASSWTGINYGYTF
TRBV19	.	.	TRBJ2-3	TGTGCCAGTAGCCCATCTGGGGGAGATACGCAGTATTTT	CASSPSGGDTQYF
TRBV6-1	TRBD1	.	TRBJ2-1	TGTGCCAGCAGAGAGGTTCAGGGGGCCCACAATGAGCAGTTCTTC	CASREVQGAHNEQFF
TRBV30	.	few	TRBJ1-1	TGTGCCTGGAGTGTACCGGGGTGGGAGGACACTGAAGCTTTCTTT	CAWSVPGWEDTEAFF
TRBV12-5	TRBD1	.	TRBJ2-2	TGTGCTAGTGGTTTGCCCACAGGGGGCGGTGCGGGGGAGCTGTTTTTT	CASGLPTGGGAGELFF
TRBV4-1	.	.	TRBJ2-4	TGCGCCAGCAGCCAAGTTTTACCTGACCTAGCCAAAAACATTCAGTACTTC	CASSQVLPDLAKNIQYF
TRBV6-1	.	.	TRBJ1-2	TGTGCCAGCAGTGAAAGTACAGGCTATGGCTACACCTTC	CASSESTGYGYTF
TRBV5-6	.	.	TRBJ2-1	TGTGCCAGCAGCTGGGGGATGGAGGAGCAGTTCTTC	CASSWGMEEQFF
TRBV7-6	.	.	TRBJ1-6	TGTGCCAGCAGCTTAGAAGGGACGGGTAATTCACCCCTCCACTTT	CASSLEGTGNSPLHF
TRBV30	.	.	TRBJ1-2	TGTGCCTGGAGTGACGGGTATCACTATGGCTACACCTTC	CAWSDGYHYGYTF
TRBV19	.	.	TRBJ1-1	TGTGCCAGTAGTATTCTTAGCCCTTTGCGGGGACTCACCACTGAAGCTTTCTTT	CASSILSPLRGLTTEAFF
TRBV25-1	.	.	TRBJ1-4	TGTGCCAGCAGTGGGCCGATTGGTAACCCAACTAATGAAAAACTGTTTTTT	CASSGPIGNPTNEKLFF
TRBV19	TRBD1	.	TRBJ2-1	TGTGCCAGTATCCTCCCGGGGGGGACAGGGGCCCCCGTCTTC	CASILPGGTGAPVF
TRBV5-5	TRBD1	.	TRBJ1-6	TGTGCCAGCAGCTTGGGGACAGGCTCCCTTAGTTCACCCCTCCACTTT	CASSLGTGSLSSPLHF
TRBV19	TRBD1	.	TRBJ1-2	TGTGCCAGTAGTATTACAGGGGGTTTCTATGGCTACACCTTC	CASSITGGFYGYTF
TRBV5-6	.	few	TRBJ1-5	TGTGCCAGCAGCTTGAGAGGGAATGACGAGCCCCAGCATTTT	CASSLRGNDEPQHF
TRBV30	TRBD1	.	TRBJ1-1	TGTGCCCTTGGGACAGGGGTATCAGGGAACACTGAAGCTTTCTTT	CALGTGVSGNTEAFF
TRBV4-3	.	few	TRBJ1-1	TGCGCCAGCAGCCAAGACCAAGACGAGACAGCTTTCTTT	CASSQDQDETAFF
TRBV19	TRBD1	.	TRBJ1-5	TGTGCCAGTAGTTCCCGACAGGGGGCGATCGGTCAGCCCCAGCATTTT	CASSSRQGAIGQPQHF
TRBV9	.	.	TRBJ1-1	TGTGCCAGCAGCGTAGAAGGGGAGACTGAAGCTTTCTTT	CASSVEGETEAFF
TRBV2	TRBD2	.	TRBJ2-7	TGTGCCAGCAGTTTCACGGGGGGAACGGGTGAGCAGTACTTC	CASSFTGGTGEQYF
TRBV28	TRBD2	.	TRBJ2-3	TGTGCCAGCAGTTTGGCTAGCGGGGGGCTACCGACCTTCACAGATACGCAGTATTTT	CASSLASGGLPTFTDTQYF
TRBV27	TRBD2	.	TRBJ2-1	TGTGCCAGCAGTTCGCCCTTAGCGGGGGGGTACAATGAGCAGTTCTTC	CASSSPLAGGYNEQFF
TRBV14	.	.	TRBJ1-2	TGTGCCAGCAGCCAGAAGGGGGGCTACACCTTC	CASSQKGGYTF
TRBV19	TRBD1	.	TRBJ1-1	TGTGCCAGTAGACGGGACAGGGTAACGGACACTGAAGCTTTCTTT	CASRRDRVTDTEAFF
TRBV5-4	.	.	TRBJ1-1	TGTGCCAGCAGCTTGGCACAGCCAAACACTGAAGCTTTCTTT	CASSLAQPNTEAFF
TRBV7-9	.	few	TRBJ1-6	TGTGCCAGCAGCCGGGACGGGAATAATTCACCCCTCCACTTT	CASSRDGNNSPLHF
TRBV14	.	.	TRBJ1-5	TGTGCCAGCAGCCAAGATGTAAGGGGGAAGTATAGCAATCAGCCCCAGCATTTT	CASSQDVRGKYSNQPQHF
TRBV11-2	.	.	TRBJ1-2	TGTGCCAGCAGCGACGACAGGCCCGGCTACACCTTC	CASSDDRPGYTF
TRBV10-3	.	.	TRBJ2-1	TGTGCCATCAGCCCCTGGGGCGGCCACTCCTACAATGAGCAGTTCTTC	CAISPWGGHSYNEQFF
TRBV7-8	TRBD1	.	TRBJ2-7	TGTGCCAGCAGCGGGCGGACAGGGACGAGATTC	CASSGRTGTRF
TRBV6-1	.	.	TRBJ2-7	TGTGCCAGCAGTGGAGGACACAATTCCTACGAGCAGTACTTC	CASSGGHNSYEQYF
TRBV4-2	.	.	TRBJ1-1	TGTGCCAGCAGCCAAGATTCCCCGACTTTCTTT	CASSQDSPTFF
TRBV27	TRBD2	.	TRBJ2-7	TGTGCCAGCAGTCAGCCGGGGGGGGATATATACGAGCAGTACTTC	CASSQPGGDIYEQYF